Following are 25 T cell receptor beta chains from one sample sequenced in a study of cytomegalovirus exposure and HLA in healthy donors. PCR was performed using 60 Vbeta and 13 Jbeta primers. The table came from immunoSEQ multiplex PCR; TCRdb's copy has only in-frame clones and leaves some out. The sample includes about 120,000 clones, 75% to 80% of them seen just once. Sample: PBMCs. Source of these receptors: a woman aged 25 to 39 in good health and CMV-seropositive.

The chain combines TRBV7-2 with TRBJ2-1; TRBD1 matches 7 bases. The CDR3 runs 15 residues. The J segment lost 5 bases and the V segment lost 5 bases, leaving 9 bases of the junction unmatched. CDR1 is SGHTA and CDR2 is FQGNSA in the germline V gene. The CDR3 bases are TGTGCCAGCAGCACCACGACAGGGCCCCACAATGAGCAGTTCTTC. It codes for CASSTTTGPHNEQFF.

This clone was seen only a few times. This chain joins TRBV27 and TRBJ1-2; 10 positions agree with TRBD1. The V segment lost 5 bases and the J segment 8 bases; nucleotides outside the gene matches: 11. Germline CDR1 MNHEY, CDR2 SMNVEV (reference sequence). The length of the CDR3 is 15 residues. CDR3 nucleotides: TGTGCCAGCAGTGGCGGGGACAGGGGATCGAAAGGCTACACCTTC. The encoded protein is CASSGGDRGSKGYTF.

The genes are TRBV19 and TRBJ1-2, with 7 bases matching TRBD1. After removal of 7 bases from V and 2 bases from J, the junction contained 10 bases not matched to a gene. Germline CDR1 is LNHDA and CDR2 is SQIVND (reference sequence). The length of the CDR3 is 15 residues. CDR3 residues: CASTTPKQGNYGYTF. In DNA form, the CDR3 reads TGTGCCAGTACCACACCCAAACAGGGGAACTATGGCTACACCTTC.

The V call is TRBV7-9, the J call TRBJ2-1; D is possibly TRBD2 (5 bases). The CDR3 has 12 amino acids. Trimming took off 4 bases at V and 8 bases at J, with 9 bases between the two ends. CDR1 SEHNR and CDR2 FQNEAQ come from the germline V gene (reference sequence). The CDR3 spells CASSSEEDEQFF. The CDR3 DNA follows: TGTGCCAGCAGCTCTGAGGAGGATGAGCAGTTCTTC.

The chain recombines TRBV29-1 with TRBJ2-5, with TRBD2 as a possible D gene (6 bases). The V end lost 7 bases, the J end lost 11 bases, and 20 bases lay between the germline ends. This CDR3 region has 12 residues. Germline-derived CDR1 and CDR2 are SQVTM and ANQGSEA. The CDR3 spells CSARDGLREQYF. The CDR3 DNA follows: TGCAGCGCTCGGGACGGACTACGGGAGCAGTACTTC.

This rearrangement joins TRBV18 to TRBJ1-1; TRBD1 aligns across 9 bases. The V and J ends lost 6 bases and 1 base, in that order; junction bases with no gene match: 15. Germline V gene lookup returns CDR1 KGHSH and CDR2 LQKENI. The CDR3 has 18 amino acids. The CDR3 DNA is TGTGCCAGCTCGCACGAACAGGGGGCAGGGACGCGGAACACTGAAGCTTTCTTT. Residues: CASSHEQGAGTRNTEAFF.

The CDR3 region is CASSRTGGYEQYF. DNA for the CDR3: TGTGCCAGCAGCCGGACAGGGGGCTACGAGCAGTACTTC. The gene calls are TRBV28 and TRBJ2-7; TRBD1 aligns across 10 bases. Trimming removed 6 bases from V and 3 bases from J; junction bases left unmatched: 2. The CDR3 totals 13 residues. CDR1 and CDR2 (germline): MDHEN, SYDVKM.

CDR3 residues: CASSSALPEDRGHYGYTF. CDR3 sequence (DNA): TGTGCCAGCAGCTCAGCTCTCCCCGAGGACAGGGGGCACTATGGCTACACCTTC. V and J are TRBV9 and TRBJ1-2, with 11 nucleotides matching TRBD1. The V segment lost 4 bases and the J segment 3 bases; nucleotides outside the gene matches: 14. CDR1 and CDR2 (germline): SGDLS, YYNGEE. This CDR3 is built from 18 residues.

The genes are TRBV14 and TRBJ1-4; D is ambiguous. Germline lookup yields CDR1 SGHDN and CDR2 FVKESK. Deletions cut 5 bases from V and 8 bases from J, with 15 bases between. The CDR3 is made up of 14 amino acids. The CDR3 coding sequence is TGTGCCAGCAGCAAAGGCTCCACGGGGGAAAAACTGTTTTTT. Protein product: CASSKGSTGEKLFF.

J is TRBJ2-5 and V is TRBV7-8; the D is unclear. CDR3 size: 11 residues. Germline V CDR1 and CDR2: SGHVS, FQNEAQ. V shed 4 bases and J shed 3 bases, with 3 bases lying between them. The DNA of the CDR3 is TGTGCCAGCAGCTCAGAAGAGACCCAGTACTTC. It encodes CASSSEETQYF.

The chain is built from TRBV7-9 and TRBJ2-1; D is possibly TRBD1 (6 bases). Between the trimmed V and J ends, which lost 0 bases and 3 bases, there was a span of 9 bases. The CDR3 spans 15 residues. Germline CDR1 and CDR2: SEHNR and FQNEAQ (reference sequence). Here the CDR3 reads CASSLAGTNYNEQFF. The CDR3 DNA reads as TGTGCCAGCAGCTTAGCCGGGACAAACTACAATGAGCAGTTCTTC.

CDR3 nucleotide sequence: TGTGCCAGCAGCTCCGTTTGGGGGGGGGAGACCCAGTACTTC. It is translated as CASSSVWGGETQYF. The chain is built from TRBV7-2 and TRBJ2-5; 7 nucleotides match TRBD2. Germline CDR1 and CDR2: SGHTA and FQGNSA. The V segment lost 4 bases and the J segment 5 bases; nucleotides outside the gene matches: 7. The CDR3 runs 14 residues.

The rearrangement joins TRBV4-3 to TRBJ1-4, with D possibly matching TRBD1 (5 bases). V was shortened by 1 base and J by 7 bases, with 13 bases between the two germline ends. Per the germline V gene, CDR1 is LGHNA and CDR2 is YSLEER. The CDR3 has 15 amino acids. CDR3 in DNA: TGCGCCAGCAGCCAAGCATCAGGGTTCAGTGAAAAACTGTTTTTT. This encodes CASSQASGFSEKLFF.

The chain links TRBV13 to TRBJ1-5; unclear D gene. From germline, CDR1 is PRHDT and CDR2 FYEKMQ (reference sequence). The CDR3 runs 13 residues. V was shortened by 3 bases and J by 2 bases, with 5 bases between the two germline ends. The CDR3 here is CASSFGRNQPQHF. The CDR3 region has the DNA TGTGCCAGCAGCTTTGGCCGCAATCAGCCCCAGCATTTT.

The V call is TRBV14, the J call TRBJ1-5; no clear D gene. There are 13 residues in the CDR3. Germline loops: CDR1 SGHDN, CDR2 FVKESK. V lost 0 bases to trimming and J lost 9 bases, with 9 bases between them. CDR3 bases: TGTGCCAGCAGCCAAGATTCGGGTCTGCCCCAGCATTTT. Translation: CASSQDSGLPQHF.

The V gene is TRBV2, the J gene TRBJ2-5; D possibly corresponds to TRBD2 (6 bases). The germline V gene has CDR1 SNHLY and CDR2 FYNNEI. CDR3 length: 12 amino acids. CDR3 sequence (DNA): TGTGCTATGTGGAGGGCCCAAGAGACCCAGTACTTC. This translates into CAMWRAQETQYF.

The rearrangement links TRBV11-3 to TRBJ2-1, with TRBD2 identical over 9 bases. This CDR3 is built from 17 residues. J was trimmed by 4 bases and V by 4 bases; bases with no gene match: 11. Germline CDR1 SGHNT, CDR2 YENEEA. The CDR3 coding sequence is TGTGCCAGCAGCTCCCTCCTTGCTAGCGGGGAGTACAATGAGCAGTTCTTC. This gives the protein CASSSLLASGEYNEQFF.

This clone was observed a few times. V gene TRBV7-2 combines with J gene TRBJ2-1; possible D gene TRBD2, 6 bases. The V gene lost 1 base and the J gene lost 7 bases, with 20 bases spanning the gap. The CDR3 runs 17 residues. Germline V CDR1 and CDR2: SGHTA, FQGNSA. The CDR3 loop reads CASSLVISGGFGNEQFF. Written as DNA, the CDR3 is TGTGCCAGCAGCTTAGTTATTAGCGGAGGTTTCGGGAATGAGCAGTTCTTC.

The V and J genes are TRBV9 and TRBJ1-2; D remains ambiguous. The CDR3 is made up of 15 amino acids. Looked up from germline, CDR1 is SGDLS and CDR2 is YYNGEE. Trimming took off 4 bases at V and 3 bases at J, with 16 bases between the two ends. The chain's CDR3 is CASSKAHTSDYGYTF. As DNA, the CDR3 is TGTGCCAGCAGCAAAGCTCATACGAGCGACTATGGCTACACCTTC.

Regarding this clone: One end of the junction is discordant with germline, which a read error may explain. The V and J genes are TRBV7-9 and TRBJ2-7; TRBD1 matches at 7 bases. The CDR3 contains 12 residues. Germline CDR1 and CDR2: SEHNR and FQNEAQ (reference sequence). This chain's CDR3 is CASSLEQGPDNF. In nucleotides, the CDR3 is TGTGCCAGCAGCTTAGAACAGGGGCCGGACAACTTC.

The chain recombines TRBV19 with TRBJ1-1; tentative D call: TRBD1 (6 bases). V lost 5 bases and J 5 bases, leaving 15 bases between the germline ends. Germline lookup yields CDR1 LNHDA and CDR2 SQIVND (reference sequence). CDR3 length: 14 residues. This CDR3 reads CASSPRTGNTEAFF. The CDR3 DNA follows: TGTGCCAGTAGTCCTCGTACAGGGAATACTGAAGCTTTCTTT.

The V and J genes are TRBV7-3 and TRBJ1-4, with 12 bases fitting TRBD1. The CDR3 length is 19 residues. J gave up 6 bases and V 6 bases, and 17 bases lay outside the gene matches. CDR1 and CDR2 (germline): SGHTA, FQGTGA. CDR3 loop: CASSRGGGTGGPFDEKLFF. The CDR3 nucleotides are TGTGCCAGCAGTAGGGGTGGTGGGACAGGGGGCCCCTTCGATGAAAAACTGTTTTTT.

The rearrangement joins TRBV7-3 to TRBJ2-3, with D possibly being TRBD2 (6 bases). Between the trimmed V and J ends, which lost 5 bases and 4 bases, there was a span of 10 bases. This CDR3 has 13 amino acids. Germline assignment: CDR1 SGHTA and CDR2 FQGTGA. The CDR3 DNA follows: TGTGCCAGCAGCGTAGCGGCCCCAGATACGCAGTATTTT. Amino acid sequence: CASSVAAPDTQYF.

The rearrangement uses TRBV15 and TRBJ2-2; 8 bases map to TRBD2. V trimming: 0 bases; J trimming: 2 bases; junction bases outside the gene matches: 5. The germline V gene encodes CDR1 LNHNV and CDR2 YYDKDF (reference sequence). This CDR3 comprises 17 residues. This CDR3 reads CATSRDRGGRNTGELFF. The CDR3 region has the DNA TGTGCCACCAGCAGAGATCGCGGGGGGCGAAACACCGGGGAGCTGTTTTTT.

The chain recombines TRBV30 with TRBJ2-7, with TRBD1 matching 7 bases. Germline-derived CDR1 and CDR2 are GTSNPN and SVGIG (reference sequence). J lost 4 bases, V lost 1 base, and 10 bases had no gene match. The CDR3 is made up of 15 amino acids. The CDR3 protein is CAWSGGQPGGYEQYF. In nucleotides, the CDR3 is TGTGCCTGGAGTGGGGGCCAGCCAGGGGGATACGAGCAGTACTTC.